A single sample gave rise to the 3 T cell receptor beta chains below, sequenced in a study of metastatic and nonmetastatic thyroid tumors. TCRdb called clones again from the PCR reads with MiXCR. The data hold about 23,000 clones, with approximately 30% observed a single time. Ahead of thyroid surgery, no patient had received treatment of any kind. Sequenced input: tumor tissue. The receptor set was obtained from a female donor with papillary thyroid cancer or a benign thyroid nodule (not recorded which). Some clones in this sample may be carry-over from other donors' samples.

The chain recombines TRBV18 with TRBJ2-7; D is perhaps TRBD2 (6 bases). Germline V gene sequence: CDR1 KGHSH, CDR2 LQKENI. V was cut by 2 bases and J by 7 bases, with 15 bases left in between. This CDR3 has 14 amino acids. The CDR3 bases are TGTGCCAGCTCACCAGAGCCTATGGGGGGTGAGCAGTACTTC. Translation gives CASSPEPMGGEQYF.

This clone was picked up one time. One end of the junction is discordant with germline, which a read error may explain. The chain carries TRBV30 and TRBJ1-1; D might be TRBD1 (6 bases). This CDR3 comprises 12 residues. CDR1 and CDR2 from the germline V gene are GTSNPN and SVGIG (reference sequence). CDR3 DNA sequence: TGCGCCTGGCACAGGGCGGACACTGAAGCTTTCTTT. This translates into CAWHRADTEAFF.

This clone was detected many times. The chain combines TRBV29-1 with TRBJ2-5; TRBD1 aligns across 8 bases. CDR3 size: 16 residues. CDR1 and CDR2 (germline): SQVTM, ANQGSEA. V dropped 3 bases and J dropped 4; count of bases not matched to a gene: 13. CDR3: CSVDFQGQGPGETQYF. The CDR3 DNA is TGCAGCGTTGACTTCCAAGGACAGGGCCCTGGAGAGACCCAGTACTTC. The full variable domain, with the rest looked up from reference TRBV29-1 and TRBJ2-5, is SAVISQKPSRDICQRGTSLTIQCQVDSQVTMMFWYRQQPGQSLTLIATANQGSEATYESGFVIDKFPISRPNLTFSTLTVSNMSPEDSSIYLCSVDFQGQGPGETQYFGPGTRLLVL.